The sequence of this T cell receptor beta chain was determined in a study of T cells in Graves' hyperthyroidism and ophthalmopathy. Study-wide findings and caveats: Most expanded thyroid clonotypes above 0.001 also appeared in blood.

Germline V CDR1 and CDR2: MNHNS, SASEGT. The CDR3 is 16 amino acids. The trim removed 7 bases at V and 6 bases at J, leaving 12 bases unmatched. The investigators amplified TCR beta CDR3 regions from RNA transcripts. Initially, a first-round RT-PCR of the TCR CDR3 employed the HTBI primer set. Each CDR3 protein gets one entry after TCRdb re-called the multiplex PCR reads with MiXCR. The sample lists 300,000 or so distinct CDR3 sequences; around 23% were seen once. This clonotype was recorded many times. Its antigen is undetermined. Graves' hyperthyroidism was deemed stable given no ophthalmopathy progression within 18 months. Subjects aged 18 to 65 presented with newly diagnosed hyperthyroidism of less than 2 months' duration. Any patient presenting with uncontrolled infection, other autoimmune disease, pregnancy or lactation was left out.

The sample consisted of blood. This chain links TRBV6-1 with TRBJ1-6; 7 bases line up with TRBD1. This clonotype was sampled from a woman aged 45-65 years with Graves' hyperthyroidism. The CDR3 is CASTQDRIGINSPLHF. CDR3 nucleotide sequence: TGTGCCAGCACTCAGGACAGGATCGGCATTAATTCACCCCTCCACTTT.